Included here is one TCR beta chain sequence, with context. The germline gives CDR1 SGHTA, CDR2 FQGTGA. The CDR3 consists of 13 residues. The ends lost 4 bases at V and 5 bases at J; junction bases unmatched: 3. The method was immunoSEQ multiplex PCR; TCRdb's version includes in-frame clones alone and lacks a portion of them. The sample contains 170,000 or so clones, more than 75% of which appear only once. The data derive from a study of blood T cell repertoires in COVID-19. Input material: PBMCs or T cells enriched from blood (not recorded which). The V and J genes are TRBV7-3 and TRBJ2-3, with 7 bases fitting TRBD1. The TCR comes from a woman in her forties or fifties who had recovered from COVID-19. This chain's CDR3 is CASSWAGGDTQYF. For the CDR3, the DNA is TGTGCCAGCAGCTGGGCAGGGGGAGATACGCAGTATTTT.